The entry below describes one TCR beta chain. Its antigen is not known. The PCR contained 60 Vbeta and 13 Jbeta primers. Assay: immunoSEQ multiplex PCR; the TCRdb copy retains only in-frame clones and omits some. The table lists about 120,000 clones, 50% to 70% of them singletons. The data originate from a study of cytomegalovirus exposure and HLA in healthy donors. Study-wide results and limits: Indistinguishable V segments such as TRBV6-2 and TRBV6-3 were excluded. The authors later linked a missense DCLRE1C variant to TCR beta V- and J-gene trimming. Sequences of the TCR beta chain were said to predict the HLA-A and HLA-B alleles of most subjects accurately. A later analysis reportedly found fewer N-insertions in an Asian-associated ancestry cluster than the roughly 670-donor mean.

The CDR3 length is 15 residues. The germline V gene encodes CDR1 ENHRY and CDR2 SYGVKD. V was clipped by 2 bases and J by 6 bases, with 14 bases between them. This rearrangement joins TRBV10-3 to TRBJ1-5, with D perhaps matching TRBD1 (6 bases). Source material: PBMCs. This sequence originates from a woman aged 40 to 50 in good health and CMV-seropositive. The CDR3 bases are TGTGCCATCAGTGAGGGGGGGGGCGGAGGTCAGCCCCAGCATTTT. This encodes CAISEGGGGGQPQHF.